This TCR beta chain was found in a study of blood T cell repertoires in COVID-19. The CDR3 spans 16 residues. V was clipped by 4 bases and J by 3 bases; unmatched bases: 8. Germline V CDR1 and CDR2: SGHRS, YFSETQ. Original processing methods: Amplification of reference gene primers was used by the study to estimate nucleated cell counts. Here immunoSEQ multiplex PCR was the method, and the copy in TCRdb shows in-frame clones only, minus some. Clonal size and the V and J genes are those of that table, whereas D and trimming came from the DNA. The sample lists about 58,000 clones, about nine tenths occurring once.

The sample taken for sequencing was peripheral blood. The V and J genes are TRBV5-1 and TRBJ2-2; 8 nucleotides agree with TRBD1. This receptor was obtained from a woman aged 55-69 years with active COVID-19. In DNA form, the CDR3 reads TGCGCCAGCAGCCCACAGGGGGAACCCGACACCGGGGAGCTGTTTTTT. Translating gives CASSPQGEPDTGELFF. The full variable domain, rest sourced from reference TRBV5-1 and TRBJ2-2, is KAGVTQTPRYLIKTRGQQVTLSCSPISGHRSVSWYQQTPGQGLQFLFEYFSETQRNKGNFPGRFSGRQFSNSRSEMNVSTLELGDSALYLCASSPQGEPDTGELFFGEGSRLTVL.